The clone carrying this TCR beta chain was observed a few times. Its antigen is as yet unknown. The data were taken from a study of CD8 T cells in ankylosing spondylitis. Study-level points and caveats: Researchers report that disease-linked clones proved CD8+ and relatively rare in peripheral blood. Reportedly, disease-linked clones are significantly enriched in ankylosing spondylitis patients' matched synovial fluid. In synovial fluid and blood from reactive arthritis, some motif variants were previously reported. A TCR beta motif of fewer than ten highly homologous variants seemed to mark ankylosing spondylitis blood.

CDR3 length equals 13 residues. Germline CDR1 is LNHNV and CDR2 is YYDKDF (reference sequence). V was clipped by 0 bases and J by 5 bases, with 7 bases between them. Libraries of TCR beta came from quantitative 5'-RACE with molecular barcodes. Using its own MiXCR run on the 5' RACE reads, TCRdb lists one record per CDR3 protein. There are approximately 400,000 distinct CDR3 sequences in the sample; approximately 17% occur only once, and 1% lies in the top ten. The sample consisted of blood, either unsorted or a sorted T cell fraction (not recorded which). The sequence came from a male donor with ankylosing spondylitis. The genes are TRBV15 and TRBJ2-5; unclear D gene. The CDR3 nucleotides are TGTGCCACCAGCAGAGATCTCAGGGAGACCCAGTACTTC. This gives the protein CATSRDLRETQYF.